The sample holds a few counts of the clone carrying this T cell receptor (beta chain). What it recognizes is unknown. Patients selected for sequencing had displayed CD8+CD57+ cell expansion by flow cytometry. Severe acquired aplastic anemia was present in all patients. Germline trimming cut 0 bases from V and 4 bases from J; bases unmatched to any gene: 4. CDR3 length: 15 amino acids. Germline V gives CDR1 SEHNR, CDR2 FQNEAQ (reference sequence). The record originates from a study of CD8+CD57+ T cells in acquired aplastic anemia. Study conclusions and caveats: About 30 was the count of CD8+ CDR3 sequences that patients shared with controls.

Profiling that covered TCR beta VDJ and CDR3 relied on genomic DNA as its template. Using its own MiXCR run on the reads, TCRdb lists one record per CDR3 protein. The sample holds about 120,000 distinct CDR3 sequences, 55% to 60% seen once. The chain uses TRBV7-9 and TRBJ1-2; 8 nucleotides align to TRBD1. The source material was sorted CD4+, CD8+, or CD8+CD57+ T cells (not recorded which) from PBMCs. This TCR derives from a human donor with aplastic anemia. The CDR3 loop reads CASSLAGQGLYGYTF. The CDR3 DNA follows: TGTGCCAGCAGCTTAGCCGGACAGGGTCTCTATGGCTACACCTTC.